This is a list of T cell receptor beta chains from one sample in a study of blood T cell repertoires in COVID-19. TCRdb's copy holds only in-frame clones and misses some; the assay was immunoSEQ multiplex PCR. This table holds more than 200,000 clones, about nine tenths found once. The specimen was peripheral blood. These TCRs come from a middle-aged man with acute or convalescent COVID-19. The CDR3 runs from the conserved cysteine through the conserved F or W.

len: 12
j_gene: TRBJ1-6
v_gene: TRBV19
CDR3aa: CASSILNSPLHF

len: 15
j_gene: TRBJ1-2
v_gene: TRBV7-9
CDR3aa: CASSLGTGRYNGYTF

len: 13
j_gene: TRBJ2-7
v_gene: TRBV18
CDR3aa: CASSPLPGNEQYF

len: 9
j_gene: TRBJ1-2
v_gene: TRBV29-1
CDR3aa: CSNSRGYTF

len: 19
j_gene: TRBJ2-1
v_gene: TRBV5-1
CDR3aa: CASSVRTSGGDSSYNEQFF

len: 12
j_gene: TRBJ1-2
v_gene: TRBV7-9
CDR3aa: CATRQGNYGYTF

len: 15
j_gene: TRBJ1-5
v_gene: TRBV5-8
CDR3aa: CASRMRGTSNQPQHF

len: 17
j_gene: TRBJ2-3
v_gene: TRBV4-2
CDR3aa: CASSQERGEADTDTQYF

len: 15
j_gene: TRBJ1-1
v_gene: TRBV18
CDR3aa: CASSPSFQGGSEAFF

len: 14
j_gene: TRBJ1-3
v_gene: TRBV6-5
CDR3aa: CASSPDSPGNTIYF

len: 11
j_gene: TRBJ1-2
v_gene: TRBV28
CDR3aa: CASSRQLSYTF

len: 16
j_gene: TRBJ1-3
v_gene: TRBV19
CDR3aa: CASRQGTTTSGNTIYF

len: 16
j_gene: TRBJ1-4
v_gene: TRBV5-4
CDR3aa: CASSYRVAGAHEKLFF

len: 15
j_gene: TRBJ1-2
v_gene: TRBV5-8
CDR3aa: CASSPGTGSAFGYTF

len: 14
j_gene: TRBJ2-7
v_gene: TRBV5-1
CDR3aa: CASRQGLSGREQYF

len: 11
j_gene: TRBJ2-1
v_gene: TRBV2
CDR3aa: CASSGASEQFF

len: 14
j_gene: TRBJ1-2
v_gene: TRBV18
CDR3aa: CASSTRTGDYGYTF

len: 15
j_gene: TRBJ1-1
v_gene: TRBV4-1
CDR3aa: CASSQDPGVNTEAFF

len: 16
j_gene: TRBJ2-5
v_gene: TRBV27
CDR3aa: CASSLGKRGYQETQYF

len: 17
j_gene: TRBJ2-1
v_gene: TRBV6-6
CDR3aa: CASSRGTSGRSYNEQFF